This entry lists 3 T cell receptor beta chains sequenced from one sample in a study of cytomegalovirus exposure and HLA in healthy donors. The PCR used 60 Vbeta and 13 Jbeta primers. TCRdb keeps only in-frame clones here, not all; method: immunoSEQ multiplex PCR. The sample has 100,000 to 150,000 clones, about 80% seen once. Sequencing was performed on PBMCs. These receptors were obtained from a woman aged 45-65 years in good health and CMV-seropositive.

The CDR3 reads CAISPNFGLADSLVYEQYF. CDR3 in DNA: TGTGCCATCAGTCCCAACTTTGGACTAGCCGACTCCCTGGTCTACGAGCAGTACTTC. The V and J genes are TRBV10-3 and TRBJ2-7; 8 bases map to TRBD2. The V gene's germline CDR1 is ENHRY and CDR2 SYGVKD. V was clipped by 5 bases and J by 3 bases; unmatched bases: 21. The CDR3 length is 19 residues.

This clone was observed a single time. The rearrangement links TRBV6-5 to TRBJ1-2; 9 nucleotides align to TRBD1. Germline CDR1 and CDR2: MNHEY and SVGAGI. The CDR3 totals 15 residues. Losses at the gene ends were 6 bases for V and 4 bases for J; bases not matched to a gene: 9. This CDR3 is CASSPSGTGPYGYTF. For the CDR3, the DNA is TGTGCCAGCAGCCCTTCCGGGACAGGGCCCTATGGCTACACCTTC.

The CDR3 DNA sequence: TGCGCCAGCAGCTCGGTCGGACAGGGGAATTCACCCCTCCACTTT. Translation: CASSSVGQGNSPLHF. V usage is TRBV5-1 and J usage is TRBJ1-6; TRBD1 aligns across 9 bases. This CDR3 is 15 amino acids long. V dropped 3 bases and J dropped 7; count of bases not matched to a gene: 5. Germline CDR1 is SGHRS and CDR2 is YFSETQ. Filled out from reference TRBV5-1 and TRBJ1-6, the complete variable domain reads KAGVTQTPRYLIKTRGQQVTLSCSPISGHRSVSWYQQTPGQGLQFLFEYFSETQRNKGNFPGRFSGRQFSNSRSEMNVSTLELGDSALYLCASSSVGQGNSPLHFGNGTRLTVT.